The following is a T cell receptor beta chain sequence with its context. Random hexamers were used to reverse transcribe roughly 0.5 to 1 ug of RNA. TCRdb recomputed calls from the immunoSEQ multiplex PCR reads with MiXCR, one row per CDR3 protein. The data show about 300,000 distinct CDR3 sequences, about 91% seen once. The sample belongs to a study of CD8 T cells in Susac syndrome. The sequence was collected from a human donor with multiple sclerosis. Sequenced sample: CD8+ T cells from PBMCs.

CDR3 amino acids: CSVDSGSGANVLTF. For the CDR3, the DNA is TGCAGCGTTGATTCGGGCTCTGGGGCCAACGTCCTGACTTTC. V usage is TRBV29-1 and J usage is TRBJ2-6; D is undetermined. Germline V gene data show CDR1 as SQVTM and CDR2 as ANQGSEA. The CDR3 is 14 residues long. With 3 bases removed from V and 0 bases from J, the gap between germline ends came to 6 bases. Together with reference TRBV29-1 and TRBJ2-6, the CDR3 gives the full variable domain: SAVISQKPSRDICQRGTSLTIQCQVDSQVTMMFWYRQQPGQSLTLIATANQGSEATYESGFVIDKFPISRPNLTFSTLTVSNMSPEDSSIYLCSVDSGSGANVLTFGAGSRLTVL.